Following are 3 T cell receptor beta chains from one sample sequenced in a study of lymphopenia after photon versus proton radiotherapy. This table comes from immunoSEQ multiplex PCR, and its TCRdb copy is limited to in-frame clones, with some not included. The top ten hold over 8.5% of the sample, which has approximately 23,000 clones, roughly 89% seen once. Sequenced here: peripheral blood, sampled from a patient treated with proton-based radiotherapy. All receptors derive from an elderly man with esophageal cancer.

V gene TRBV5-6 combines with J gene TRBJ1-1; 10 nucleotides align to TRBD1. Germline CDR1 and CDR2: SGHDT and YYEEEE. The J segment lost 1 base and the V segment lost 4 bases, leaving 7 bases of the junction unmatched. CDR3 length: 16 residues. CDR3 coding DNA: TGTGCCAGCAGCCTGGACAGGGGGAAAAAGAACACTGAAGCTTTCTTT. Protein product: CASSLDRGKKNTEAFF.

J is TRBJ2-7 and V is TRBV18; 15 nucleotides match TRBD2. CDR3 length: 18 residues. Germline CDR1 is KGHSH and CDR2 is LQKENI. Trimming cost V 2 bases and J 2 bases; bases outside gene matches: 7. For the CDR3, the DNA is TGTGCCAGCTCACCAGGGACTAGCGGGAGGACCCCCCCCTACGAGCAGTACTTC. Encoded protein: CASSPGTSGRTPPYEQYF.

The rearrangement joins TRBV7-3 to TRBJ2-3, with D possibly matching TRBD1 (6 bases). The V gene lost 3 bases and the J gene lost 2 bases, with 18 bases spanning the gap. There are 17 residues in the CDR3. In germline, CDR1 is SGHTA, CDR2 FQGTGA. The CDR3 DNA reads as TGTGCCAGCAGCTTGGGGGCGAGGGGGACCTCCACAGATACGCAGTATTTT. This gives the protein CASSLGARGTSTDTQYF.